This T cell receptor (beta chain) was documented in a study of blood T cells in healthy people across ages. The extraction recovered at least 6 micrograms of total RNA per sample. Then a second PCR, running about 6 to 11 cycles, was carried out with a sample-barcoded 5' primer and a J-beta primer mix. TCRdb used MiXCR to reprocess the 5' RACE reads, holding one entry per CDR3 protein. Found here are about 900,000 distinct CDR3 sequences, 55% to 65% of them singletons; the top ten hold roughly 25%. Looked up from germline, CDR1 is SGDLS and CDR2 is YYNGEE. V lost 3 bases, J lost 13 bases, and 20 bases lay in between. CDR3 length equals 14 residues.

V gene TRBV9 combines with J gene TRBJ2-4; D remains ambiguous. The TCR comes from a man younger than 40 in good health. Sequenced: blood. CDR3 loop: CASSASTPGDEQYF. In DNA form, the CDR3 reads TGTGCCAGCAGCGCTTCCACTCCCGGCGATGAGCAGTACTTC. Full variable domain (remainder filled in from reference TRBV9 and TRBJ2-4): DSGVTQTPKHLITATGQRVTLRCSPRSGDLSVYWYQQSLDQGLQFLIQYYNGEERAKGNILERFSAQQFPDLHSELNLSSLELGDSALYFCASSASTPGDEQYFGAGTRLSVL.